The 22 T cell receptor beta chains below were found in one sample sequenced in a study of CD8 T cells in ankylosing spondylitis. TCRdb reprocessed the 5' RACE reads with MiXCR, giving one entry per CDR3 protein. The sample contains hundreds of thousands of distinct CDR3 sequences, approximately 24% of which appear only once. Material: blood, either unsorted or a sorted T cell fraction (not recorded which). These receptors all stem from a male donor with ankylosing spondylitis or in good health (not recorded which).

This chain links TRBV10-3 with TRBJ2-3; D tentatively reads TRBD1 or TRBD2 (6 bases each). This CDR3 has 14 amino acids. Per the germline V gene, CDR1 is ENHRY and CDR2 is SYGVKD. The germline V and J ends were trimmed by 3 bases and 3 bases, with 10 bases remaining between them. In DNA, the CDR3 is TGTGCCATCAGTGATCCGGGGGCTACAGATACGCAGTATTTT. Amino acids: CAISDPGATDTQYF.

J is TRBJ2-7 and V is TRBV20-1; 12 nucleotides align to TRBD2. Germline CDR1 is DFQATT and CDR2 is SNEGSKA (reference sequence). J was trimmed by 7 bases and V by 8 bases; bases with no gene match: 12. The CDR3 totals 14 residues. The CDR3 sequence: CSMGLAGGPGEQYF. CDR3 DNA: TGCAGTATGGGGCTAGCGGGAGGGCCGGGGGAGCAGTACTTC.

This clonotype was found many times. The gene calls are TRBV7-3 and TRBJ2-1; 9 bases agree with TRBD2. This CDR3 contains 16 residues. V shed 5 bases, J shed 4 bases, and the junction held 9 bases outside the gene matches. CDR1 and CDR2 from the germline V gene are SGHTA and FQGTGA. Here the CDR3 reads CASSRTGTSSYNEQFF. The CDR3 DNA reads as TGTGCCAGCAGCCGCACCGGGACTAGCAGTTACAATGAGCAGTTCTTC.

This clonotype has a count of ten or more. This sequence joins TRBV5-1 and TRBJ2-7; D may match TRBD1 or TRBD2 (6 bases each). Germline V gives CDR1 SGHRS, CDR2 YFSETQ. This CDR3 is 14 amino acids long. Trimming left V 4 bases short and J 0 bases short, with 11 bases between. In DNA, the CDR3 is TGCGCCAGCAGCACCGGAGGGGGCTCCTACGAGCAGTACTTC. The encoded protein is CASSTGGGSYEQYF.

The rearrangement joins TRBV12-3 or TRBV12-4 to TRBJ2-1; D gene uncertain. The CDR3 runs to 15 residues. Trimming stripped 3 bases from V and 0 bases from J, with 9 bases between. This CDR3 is CASSFRTNSYNEQFF. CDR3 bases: TGTGCCAGCAGTTTCCGGACGAACTCCTACAATGAGCAGTTCTTC.

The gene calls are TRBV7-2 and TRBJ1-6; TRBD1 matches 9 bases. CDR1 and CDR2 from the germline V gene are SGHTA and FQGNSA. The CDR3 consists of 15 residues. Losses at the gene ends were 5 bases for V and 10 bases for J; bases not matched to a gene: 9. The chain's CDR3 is CASSAGTGQGSPLHF. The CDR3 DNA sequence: TGTGCCAGCAGCGCAGGGACAGGGCAGGGGTCACCCCTCCACTTT.

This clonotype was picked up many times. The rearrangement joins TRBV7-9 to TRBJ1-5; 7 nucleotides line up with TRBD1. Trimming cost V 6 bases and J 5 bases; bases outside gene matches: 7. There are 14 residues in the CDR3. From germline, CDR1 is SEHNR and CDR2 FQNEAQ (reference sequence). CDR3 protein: CASSSDRFYQPQHF. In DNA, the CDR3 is TGTGCCAGCAGTTCGGACAGGTTTTATCAGCCCCAGCATTTT.

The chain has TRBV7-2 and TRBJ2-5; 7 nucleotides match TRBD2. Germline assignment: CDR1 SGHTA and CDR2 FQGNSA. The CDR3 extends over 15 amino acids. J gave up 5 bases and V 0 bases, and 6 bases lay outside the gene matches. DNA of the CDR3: TGTGCCAGCAGCTTAGCGACTAGCTCGTGGGAGACCCAGTACTTC. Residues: CASSLATSSWETQYF.

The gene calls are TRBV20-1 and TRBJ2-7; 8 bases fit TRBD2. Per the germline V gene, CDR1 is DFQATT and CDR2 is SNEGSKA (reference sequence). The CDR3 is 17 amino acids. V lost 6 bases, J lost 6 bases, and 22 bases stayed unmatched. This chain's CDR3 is CSAVASGRPPEEVEQYF. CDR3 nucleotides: TGCAGTGCCGTTGCCAGCGGGAGACCGCCCGAGGAGGTCGAGCAGTACTTC.

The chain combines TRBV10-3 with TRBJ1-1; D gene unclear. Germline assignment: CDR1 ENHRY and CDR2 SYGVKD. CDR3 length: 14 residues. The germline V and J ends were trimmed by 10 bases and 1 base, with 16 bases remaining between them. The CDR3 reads CATNRGRGNTEAFF. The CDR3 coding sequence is TGTGCCACCAACCGTGGACGAGGGAACACTGAAGCTTTCTTT.

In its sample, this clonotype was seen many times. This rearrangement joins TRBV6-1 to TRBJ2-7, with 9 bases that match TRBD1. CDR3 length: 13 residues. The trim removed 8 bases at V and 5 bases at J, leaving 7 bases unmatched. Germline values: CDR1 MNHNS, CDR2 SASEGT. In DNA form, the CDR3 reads TGTGCCAGCCTCCGTTGGGACAGGGACGAGCAGTACTTC. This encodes CASLRWDRDEQYF.

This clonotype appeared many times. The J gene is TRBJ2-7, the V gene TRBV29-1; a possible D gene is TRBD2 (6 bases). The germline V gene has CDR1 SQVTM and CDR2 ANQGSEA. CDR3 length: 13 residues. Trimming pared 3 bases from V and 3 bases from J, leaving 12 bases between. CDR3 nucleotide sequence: TGCAGCGTTGATATGGGGGGTGGCTACGAGCAGTACTTC. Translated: CSVDMGGGYEQYF.

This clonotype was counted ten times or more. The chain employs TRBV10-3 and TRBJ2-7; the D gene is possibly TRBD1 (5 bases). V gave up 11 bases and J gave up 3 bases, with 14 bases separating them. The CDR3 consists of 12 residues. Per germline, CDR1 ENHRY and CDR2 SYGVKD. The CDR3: CAVGATLYEQYF. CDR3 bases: TGTGCCGTAGGGGCGACTCTCTACGAGCAGTACTTC.

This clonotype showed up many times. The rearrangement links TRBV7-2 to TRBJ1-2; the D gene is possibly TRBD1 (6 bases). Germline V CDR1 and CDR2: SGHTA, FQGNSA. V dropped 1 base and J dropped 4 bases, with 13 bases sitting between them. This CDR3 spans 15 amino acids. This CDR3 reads CASSLEGGTPYGYTF. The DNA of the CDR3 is TGTGCCAGCAGCTTAGAGGGGGGAACTCCCTATGGCTACACCTTC.

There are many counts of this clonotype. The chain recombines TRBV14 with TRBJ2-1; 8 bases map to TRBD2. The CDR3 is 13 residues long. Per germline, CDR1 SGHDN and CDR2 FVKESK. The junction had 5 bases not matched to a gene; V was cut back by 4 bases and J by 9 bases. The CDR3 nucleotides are TGTGCCAGCAGCCTCGGACTAGCCGGTGAGCAGTTCTTC. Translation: CASSLGLAGEQFF.

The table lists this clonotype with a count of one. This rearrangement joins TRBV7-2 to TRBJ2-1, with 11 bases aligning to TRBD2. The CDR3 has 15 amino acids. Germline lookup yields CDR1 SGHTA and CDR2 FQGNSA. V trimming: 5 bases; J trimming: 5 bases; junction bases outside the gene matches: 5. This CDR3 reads CASSAQGLADNEQFF. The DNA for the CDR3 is TGTGCCAGCAGCGCCCAGGGACTAGCGGACAATGAGCAGTTCTTC.

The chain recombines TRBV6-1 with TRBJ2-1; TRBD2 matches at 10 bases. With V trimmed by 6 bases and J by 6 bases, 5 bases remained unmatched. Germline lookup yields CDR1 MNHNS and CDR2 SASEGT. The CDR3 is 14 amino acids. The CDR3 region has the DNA TGTGCCAGCAGCCCGGGACTAGCGAGCAATGAGCAGTTCTTC. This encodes CASSPGLASNEQFF.

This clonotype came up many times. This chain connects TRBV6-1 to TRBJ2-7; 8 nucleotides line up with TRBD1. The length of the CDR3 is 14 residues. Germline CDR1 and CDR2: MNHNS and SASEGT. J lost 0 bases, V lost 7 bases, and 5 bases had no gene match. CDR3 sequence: CASTRTGSSYEQYF. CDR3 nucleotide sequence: TGTGCCAGCACCCGGACAGGGAGCTCCTACGAGCAGTACTTC.

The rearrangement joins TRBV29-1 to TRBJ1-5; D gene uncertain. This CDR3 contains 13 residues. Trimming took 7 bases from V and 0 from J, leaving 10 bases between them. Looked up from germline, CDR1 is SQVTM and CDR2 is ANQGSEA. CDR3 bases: TGCAGCGCATCGGCTGATAGCAATCAGCCCCAGCATTTT. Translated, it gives CSASADSNQPQHF. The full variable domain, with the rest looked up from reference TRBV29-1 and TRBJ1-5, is SAVISQKPSRDICQRGTSLTIQCQVDSQVTMMFWYRQQPGQSLTLIATANQGSEATYESGFVIDKFPISRPNLTFSTLTVSNMSPEDSSIYLCSASADSNQPQHFGDGTRLSIL.

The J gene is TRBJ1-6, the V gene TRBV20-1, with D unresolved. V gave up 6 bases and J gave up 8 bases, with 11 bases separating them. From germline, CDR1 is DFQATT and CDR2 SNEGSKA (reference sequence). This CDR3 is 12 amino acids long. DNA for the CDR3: TGCAGTGCCGAAGGCATCGATTCACCCCTCCACTTT. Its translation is CSAEGIDSPLHF.

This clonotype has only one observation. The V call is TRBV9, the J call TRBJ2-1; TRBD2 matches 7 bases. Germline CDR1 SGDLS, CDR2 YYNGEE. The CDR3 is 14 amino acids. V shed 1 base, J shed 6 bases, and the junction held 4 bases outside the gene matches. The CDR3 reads CASSVRGGGNEQFF. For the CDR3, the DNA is TGTGCCAGCAGCGTACGCGGGGGTGGCAATGAGCAGTTCTTC.

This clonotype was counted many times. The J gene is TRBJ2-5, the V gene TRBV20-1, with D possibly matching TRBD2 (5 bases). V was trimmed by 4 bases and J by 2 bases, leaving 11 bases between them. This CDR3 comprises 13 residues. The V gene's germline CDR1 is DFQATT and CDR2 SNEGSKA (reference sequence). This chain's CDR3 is CSANHPGQETQYF. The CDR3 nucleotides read TGCAGTGCTAACCACCCGGGACAAGAGACCCAGTACTTC.